Ten or more counts support the clone carrying this TCR beta chain. Its antigen is currently unknown. This record comes from a study of T cell repertoires in cytomegalovirus infection. Study as a whole: The authors used CMV epitopes that were HLA-C-restricted (recently identified) and HLA-B-restricted (well studied). TCR beta signatures that were public indicated CMV infection and matching HLA type.

A single record per CDR3 protein comes from TCRdb applying MiXCR to the reads. Here the sample spans some 940,000 distinct CDR3 sequences, less than 35% being singletons. V was trimmed by 1 base and J by 0 bases, leaving 9 bases between them. The CDR3 runs to 15 residues. Germline V gene lookup returns CDR1 SGHVS and CDR2 FQNEAQ. Whole-study results and caveats: HLA-C-restricted CMV-specific TCR beta clonotypes prevailed in the ex vivo response. Summed public TCR beta family frequency identified CMV carriers bearing the relevant HLA.

The V and J genes are TRBV7-8 and TRBJ1-1; perhaps TRBD1 as D (5 bases). This sequence originates from a human donor in good health (CMV status not recorded). Some clones in this sample may be carry-over from other donors' samples. Sequencing was performed on cultured CD8+ T cells from PBMCs, taken from culture after CMV antigen stimulation. CDR3 region: CASSLEAGMNTEAFF. Written as DNA, the CDR3 is TGTGCCAGCAGCTTAGAGGCAGGGATGAACACTGAAGCTTTCTTT.